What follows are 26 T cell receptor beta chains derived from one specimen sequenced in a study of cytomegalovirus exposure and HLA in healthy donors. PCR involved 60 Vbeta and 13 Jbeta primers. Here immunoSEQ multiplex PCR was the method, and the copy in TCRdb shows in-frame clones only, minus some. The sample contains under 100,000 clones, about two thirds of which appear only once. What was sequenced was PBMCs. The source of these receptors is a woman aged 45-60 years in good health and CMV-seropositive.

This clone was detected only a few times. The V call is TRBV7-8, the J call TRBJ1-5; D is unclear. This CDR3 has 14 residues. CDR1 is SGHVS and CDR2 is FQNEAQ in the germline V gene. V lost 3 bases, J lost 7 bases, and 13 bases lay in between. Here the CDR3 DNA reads TGTGCCAGCAGCTTCGAACACACAACACAGCCCCAGCATTTT. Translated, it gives CASSFEHTTQPQHF.

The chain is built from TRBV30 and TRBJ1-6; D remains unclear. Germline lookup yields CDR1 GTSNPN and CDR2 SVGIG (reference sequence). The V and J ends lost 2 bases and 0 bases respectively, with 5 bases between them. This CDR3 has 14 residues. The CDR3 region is CAWSLSSYNSPLHF. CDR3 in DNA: TGTGCCTGGAGTCTAAGCTCCTATAATTCACCCCTCCACTTT.

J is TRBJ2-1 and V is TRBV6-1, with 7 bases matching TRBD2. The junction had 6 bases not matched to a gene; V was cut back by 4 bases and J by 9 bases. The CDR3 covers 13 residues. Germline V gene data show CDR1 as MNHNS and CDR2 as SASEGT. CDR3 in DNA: TGTGCCAGCAGTGTTGGCGGGAGCGGTGAGCAGTTCTTC. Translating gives CASSVGGSGEQFF.

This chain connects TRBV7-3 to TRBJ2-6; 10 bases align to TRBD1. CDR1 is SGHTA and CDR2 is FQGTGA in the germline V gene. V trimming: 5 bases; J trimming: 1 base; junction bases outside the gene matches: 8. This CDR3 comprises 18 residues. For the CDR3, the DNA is TGTGCCAGCAGCCCGGGGACAGGGGTACCTTCTGGGGCCAACGTCCTGACTTTC. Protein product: CASSPGTGVPSGANVLTF.

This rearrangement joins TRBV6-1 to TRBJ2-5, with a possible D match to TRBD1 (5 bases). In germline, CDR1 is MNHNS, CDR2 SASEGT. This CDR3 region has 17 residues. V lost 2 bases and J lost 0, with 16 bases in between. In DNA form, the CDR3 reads TGTGCCAGCAGTGAACAGGGTTCGTTCGTATACCAAGAGACCCAGTACTTC. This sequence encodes CASSEQGSFVYQETQYF.

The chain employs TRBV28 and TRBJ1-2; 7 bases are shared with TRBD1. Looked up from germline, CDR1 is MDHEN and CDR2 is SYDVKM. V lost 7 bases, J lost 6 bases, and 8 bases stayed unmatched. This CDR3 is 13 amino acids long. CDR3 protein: CASNEGTVHGYTF. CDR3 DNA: TGTGCCAGCAACGAAGGGACAGTCCATGGCTACACCTTC.

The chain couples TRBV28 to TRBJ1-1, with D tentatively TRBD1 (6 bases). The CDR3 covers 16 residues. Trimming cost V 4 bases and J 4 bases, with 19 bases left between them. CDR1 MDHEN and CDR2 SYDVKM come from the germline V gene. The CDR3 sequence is CASSWGPGGERTEAFF. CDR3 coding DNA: TGTGCCAGCAGTTGGGGCCCGGGGGGCGAGCGCACTGAAGCTTTCTTT.

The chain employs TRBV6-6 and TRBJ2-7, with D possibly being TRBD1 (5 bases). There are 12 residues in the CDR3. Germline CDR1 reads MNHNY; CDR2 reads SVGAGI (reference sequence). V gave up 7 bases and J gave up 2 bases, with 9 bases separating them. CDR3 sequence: CASTDRTYEQYF. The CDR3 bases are TGTGCCAGCACCGACAGAACCTACGAGCAGTACTTC.

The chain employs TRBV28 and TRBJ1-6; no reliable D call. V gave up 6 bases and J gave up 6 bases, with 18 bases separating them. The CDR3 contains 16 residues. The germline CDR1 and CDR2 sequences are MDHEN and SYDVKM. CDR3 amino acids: CASRWRPAGGNSPLHF. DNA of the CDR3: TGTGCCAGCAGGTGGAGGCCGGCGGGAGGTAATTCACCCCTCCACTTT.

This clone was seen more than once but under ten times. CDR3 DNA sequence: TGTGCCAGTACCGGCGGACTAGAACCTTCGAGGGAGCAGTTCTTC. Its translation is CASTGGLEPSREQFF. The chain links TRBV19 to TRBJ2-1; 7 bases are a match to TRBD2. Germline-derived CDR1 and CDR2 are LNHDA and SQIVND (reference sequence). V lost 7 bases, J lost 10 bases, and 16 bases stayed unmatched. This CDR3 region has 15 residues. The complete variable domain, with remaining parts taken from reference TRBV19 and TRBJ2-1, reads DGGITQSPKYLFRKEGQNVTLSCEQNLNHDAMYWYRQDPGQGLRLIYYSQIVNDFQKGDIAEGYSVSREKKESFPLTVTSAQKNPTAFYLCASTGGLEPSREQFFGPGTRLTVL.

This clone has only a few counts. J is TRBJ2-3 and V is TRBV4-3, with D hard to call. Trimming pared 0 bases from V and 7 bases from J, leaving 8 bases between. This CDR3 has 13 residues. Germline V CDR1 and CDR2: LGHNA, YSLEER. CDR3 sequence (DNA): TGCGCCAGCAGCCAAGACCGGTCATATACGCAGTATTTT. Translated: CASSQDRSYTQYF.

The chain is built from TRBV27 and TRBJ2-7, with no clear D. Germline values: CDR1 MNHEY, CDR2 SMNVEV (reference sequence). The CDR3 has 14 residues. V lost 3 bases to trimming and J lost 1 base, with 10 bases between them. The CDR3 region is CASSLIAKSYEQYF. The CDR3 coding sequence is TGTGCCAGCAGTTTGATCGCGAAGTCCTACGAGCAGTACTTC.

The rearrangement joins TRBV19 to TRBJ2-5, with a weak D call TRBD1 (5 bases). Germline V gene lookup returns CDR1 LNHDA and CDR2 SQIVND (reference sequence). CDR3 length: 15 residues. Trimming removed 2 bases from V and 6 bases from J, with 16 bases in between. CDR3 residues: CASSIKDIIGKTQYF. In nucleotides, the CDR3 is TGTGCCAGTAGTATAAAGGACATAATTGGAAAGACCCAGTACTTC.

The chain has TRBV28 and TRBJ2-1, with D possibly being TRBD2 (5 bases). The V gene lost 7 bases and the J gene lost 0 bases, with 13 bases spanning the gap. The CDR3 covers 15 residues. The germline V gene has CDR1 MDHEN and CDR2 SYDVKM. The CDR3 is CASNSQRSSYNEQFF. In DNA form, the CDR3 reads TGTGCCAGCAATAGCCAGCGGAGCTCCTACAATGAGCAGTTCTTC. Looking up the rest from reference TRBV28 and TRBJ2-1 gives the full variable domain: DVKVTQSSRYLVKRTGEKVFLECVQDMDHENMFWYRQDPGLGLRLIYFSYDVKMKEKGDIPEGYSVSREKKERFSLILESASTNQTSMYLCASNSQRSSYNEQFFGPGTRLTVL.

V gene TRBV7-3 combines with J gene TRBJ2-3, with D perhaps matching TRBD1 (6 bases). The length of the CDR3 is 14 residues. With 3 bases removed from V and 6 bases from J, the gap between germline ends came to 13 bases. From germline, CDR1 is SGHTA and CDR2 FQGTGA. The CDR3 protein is CASSLGAAVDTQYF. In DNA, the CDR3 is TGTGCCAGCAGCTTGGGGGCCGCAGTGGATACGCAGTATTTT.

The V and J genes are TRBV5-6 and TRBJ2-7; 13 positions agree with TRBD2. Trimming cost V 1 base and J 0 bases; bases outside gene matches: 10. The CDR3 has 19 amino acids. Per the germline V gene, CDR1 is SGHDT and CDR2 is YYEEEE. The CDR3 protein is CASSLLLAGGSLSSYEQYF. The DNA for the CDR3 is TGTGCCAGCAGCTTGTTACTAGCGGGAGGGAGTTTGAGCTCCTACGAGCAGTACTTC. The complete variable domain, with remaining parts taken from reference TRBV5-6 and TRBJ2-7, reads DAGVTQSPTHLIKTRGQQVTLRCSPKSGHDTVSWYQQALGQGPQFIFQYYEEEERQRGNFPDRFSGHQFPNYSSELNVNALLLGDSALYLCASSLLLAGGSLSSYEQYFGPGTRLTVT.

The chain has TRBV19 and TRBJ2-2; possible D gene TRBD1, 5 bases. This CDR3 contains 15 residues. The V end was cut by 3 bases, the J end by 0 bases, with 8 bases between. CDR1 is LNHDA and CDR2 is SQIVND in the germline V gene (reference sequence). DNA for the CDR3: TGTGCCAGTAGTATCCAGGGTCCGAACACCGGGGAGCTGTTTTTT. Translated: CASSIQGPNTGELFF.

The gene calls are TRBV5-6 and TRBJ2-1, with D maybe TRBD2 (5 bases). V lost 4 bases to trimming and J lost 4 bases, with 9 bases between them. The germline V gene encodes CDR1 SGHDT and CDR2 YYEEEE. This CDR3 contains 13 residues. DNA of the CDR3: TGTGCCAGCAGCCCCGGGGATTACAATGAGCAGTTCTTC. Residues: CASSPGDYNEQFF.

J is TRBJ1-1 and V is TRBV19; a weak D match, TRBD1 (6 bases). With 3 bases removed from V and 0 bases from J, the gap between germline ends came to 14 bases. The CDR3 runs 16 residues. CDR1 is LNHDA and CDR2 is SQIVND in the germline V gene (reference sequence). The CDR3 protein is CASSISGQSMNTEAFF. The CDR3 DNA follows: TGTGCCAGTAGTATTTCTGGACAGTCCATGAACACTGAAGCTTTCTTT.

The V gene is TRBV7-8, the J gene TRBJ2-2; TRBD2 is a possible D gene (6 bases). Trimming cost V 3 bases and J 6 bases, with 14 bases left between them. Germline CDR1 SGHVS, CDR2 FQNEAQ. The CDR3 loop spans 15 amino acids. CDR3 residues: CASSFGRERSGELFF. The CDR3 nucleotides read TGTGCCAGCAGCTTTGGGCGGGAAAGGTCCGGGGAGCTGTTTTTT.

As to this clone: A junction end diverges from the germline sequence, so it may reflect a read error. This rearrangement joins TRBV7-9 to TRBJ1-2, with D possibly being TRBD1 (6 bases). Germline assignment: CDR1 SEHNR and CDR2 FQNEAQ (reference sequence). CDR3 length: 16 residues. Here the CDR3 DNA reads TGTTCCAGCAGCTTAGATTCTGGGTCAGGGGACTATGGCTACACCTTC. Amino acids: CSSSLDSGSGDYGYTF.

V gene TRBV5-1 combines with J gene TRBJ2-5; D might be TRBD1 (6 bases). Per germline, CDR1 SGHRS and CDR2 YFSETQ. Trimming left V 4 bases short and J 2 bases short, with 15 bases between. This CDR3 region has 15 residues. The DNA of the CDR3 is TGCGCCAGCAGCAACGCAGGGACAACTCAAGAGACCCAGTACTTC. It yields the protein CASSNAGTTQETQYF.

CDR3 amino acids: CASSPTTTTNEKLFF. CDR3 coding DNA: TGTGCCAGCAGCCCTACGACAACAACTAATGAAAAACTGTTTTTT. V is TRBV9 and J is TRBJ1-4; D remains ambiguous. The CDR3 has 15 amino acids. Germline values: CDR1 SGDLS, CDR2 YYNGEE. Deletions cut 4 bases from V and 0 bases from J, with 10 bases between.

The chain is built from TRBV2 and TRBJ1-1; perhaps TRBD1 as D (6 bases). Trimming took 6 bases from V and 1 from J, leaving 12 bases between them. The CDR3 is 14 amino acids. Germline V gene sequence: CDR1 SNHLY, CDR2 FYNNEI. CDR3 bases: TGTGCCAGCAGGACCGGGACATCGAACACTGAAGCTTTCTTT. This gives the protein CASRTGTSNTEAFF.

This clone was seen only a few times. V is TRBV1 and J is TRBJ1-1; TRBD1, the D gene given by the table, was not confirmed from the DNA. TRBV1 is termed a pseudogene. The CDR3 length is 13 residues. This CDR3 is CTRKTRDATEAFF. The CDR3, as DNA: TGCACCAGGAAGACAAGAGACGCCACTGAAGCTTTCTTT.

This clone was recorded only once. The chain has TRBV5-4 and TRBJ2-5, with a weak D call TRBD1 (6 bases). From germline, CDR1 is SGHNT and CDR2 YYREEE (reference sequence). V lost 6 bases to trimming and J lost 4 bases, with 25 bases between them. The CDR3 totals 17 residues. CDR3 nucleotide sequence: TGTGCCAGCACACTAGGGGCAGGGGAGTCTATCGGAGAGACCCAGTACTTC. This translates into CASTLGAGESIGETQYF. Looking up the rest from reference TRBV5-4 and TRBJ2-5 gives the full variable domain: ETGVTQSPTHLIKTRGQQVTLRCSSQSGHNTVSWYQQALGQGPQFIFQYYREEENGRGNFPPRFSGLQFPNYSSELNVNALELDDSALYLCASTLGAGESIGETQYFGPGTRLLVL.